These 6 T cell receptor beta chains share one sample of origin, sequenced in a study of blood T cell repertoires in COVID-19. Sequenced by immunoSEQ multiplex PCR; TCRdb stores in-frame clones only, minus some. The table lists 70,000 to 75,000 clones, around nine tenths of them singletons, with roughly a tenth in the top ten. The sequencing sample was made of peripheral blood. These receptors were obtained from a human donor in a cohort sampled during active COVID-19.

The genes are TRBV28 and TRBJ2-1; 7 bases agree with TRBD2. The CDR3 runs 19 residues. With 5 bases clipped from V and 0 bases from J, the junction kept 16 bases outside the gene matches. Germline V gene sequence: CDR1 MDHEN, CDR2 SYDVKM. The CDR3 region is CASSTHFETRESSYNEQFF. In DNA form, the CDR3 reads TGTGCCAGCAGTACCCACTTCGAAACGCGGGAGAGCTCCTACAATGAGCAGTTCTTC.

For the CDR3, the DNA is TGCGCCAGCAGTGAGGCGGGCCTGGGGTCCAATGAGCAGTTCTTC. Translation gives CASSEAGLGSNEQFF. The chain employs TRBV10-2 and TRBJ2-1; a possible D gene is TRBD2 (5 bases). There are 15 residues in the CDR3. V lost 2 bases and J lost 6, with 14 bases in between. Germline V CDR1 and CDR2: WSHSY, SAAADI.

This chain joins TRBV2 and TRBJ1-3, with a weak D call TRBD1 (6 bases). V was shortened by 3 bases and J by 2 bases, with 20 bases between the two germline ends. The CDR3 extends over 18 amino acids. Germline V gives CDR1 SNHLY, CDR2 FYNNEI. The CDR3 DNA sequence: TGTGCCAGCAGTGAGGGTCTCGGGGGGGCGCTTGCTGGAAACACCATATATTTT. Protein sequence: CASSEGLGGALAGNTIYF.

This clone was seen only a few times. V gene TRBV6-5 combines with J gene TRBJ1-2; a possible D gene is TRBD1 (5 bases). The CDR3 contains 15 residues. Trimming shortened V by 6 bases and J by 5 bases, and 19 bases separated the two germline ends. The germline V gene has CDR1 MNHEY and CDR2 SVGAGI. CDR3 sequence: CASSRSPGGEYGYTF. The DNA for the CDR3 is TGTGCCAGCAGCCGAAGCCCCGGGGGGGAGTATGGCTACACCTTC.

The DNA for the CDR3 is TGTGCCAGCTCCAAAGAAGCGGGTTTCTACGAGCAGTACTTC. Protein sequence: CASSKEAGFYEQYF. This chain links TRBV7-2 with TRBJ2-7; the D gene is possibly TRBD2 (6 bases). Germline V lookup: CDR1 SGHTA, CDR2 FQGNSA. V lost 8 bases to trimming and J lost 3 bases, with 17 bases between them. The CDR3 loop spans 14 amino acids.

The J gene is TRBJ2-5, the V gene TRBV18; D possibly corresponds to TRBD2 (7 bases). Germline V CDR1 and CDR2: KGHSH, LQKENI. Deletions cut 0 bases from V and 4 bases from J, with 15 bases between. The CDR3 is 16 amino acids. The CDR3 is CASSPPMGGRGETQYF. CDR3 bases: TGTGCCAGCTCACCACCGATGGGGGGGCGCGGAGAGACCCAGTACTTC.